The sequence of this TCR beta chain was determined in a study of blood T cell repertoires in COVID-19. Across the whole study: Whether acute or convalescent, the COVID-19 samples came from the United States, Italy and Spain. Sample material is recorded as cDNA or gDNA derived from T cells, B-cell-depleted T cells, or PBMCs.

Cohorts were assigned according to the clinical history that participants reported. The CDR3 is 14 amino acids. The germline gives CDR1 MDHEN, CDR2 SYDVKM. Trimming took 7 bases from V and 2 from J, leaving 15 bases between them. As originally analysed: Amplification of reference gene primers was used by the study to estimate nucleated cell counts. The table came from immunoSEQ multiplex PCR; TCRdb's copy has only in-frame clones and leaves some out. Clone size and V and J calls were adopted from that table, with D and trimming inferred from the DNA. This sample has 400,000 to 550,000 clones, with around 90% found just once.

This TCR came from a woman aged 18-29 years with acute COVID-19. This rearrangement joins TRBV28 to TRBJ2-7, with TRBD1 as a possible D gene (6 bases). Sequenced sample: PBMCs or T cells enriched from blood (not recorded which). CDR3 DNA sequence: TGTGCCAGCACCTCCGGGACATCCGCCTACGAGCAGTACTTC. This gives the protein CASTSGTSAYEQYF.